This is a list of T cell receptor beta chains from one sample in a study of regulatory T cells in long-lasting Graves disease. TCRdb analysed the multiplex PCR reads with MiXCR anew, one entry per CDR3 protein. The sample records hundreds of thousands of distinct CDR3 sequences, 20% to 25% being singletons. The input for sequencing was peripheral blood mononuclear cells (PBMCs), taken when the disease was refractory, from a patient treated with antithyroid drugs. These receptors were taken from a female donor with Graves disease. The CDR3 runs from the conserved cysteine through the conserved F or W. D genes are given only for firm matches. Clone size is given for some rows only: seen once, a few or many times, or a class if the clone is expanded.

clone size: many
D gene: NA
V gene: TRBV12-3/TRBV12-4
J gene: TRBJ1-4
CDR3 length: 15
CDR3 protein: CASSDSGTDPEKLFF
CDR3 DNA: TGTGCCAGCAGCGACTCCGGGACGGACCCTGAAAAACTGTTTTTT

clone size: NA
D gene: NA
V gene: TRBV7-9
J gene: TRBJ2-5
CDR3 length: 16
CDR3 protein: CASSSPGLGHRETQYF
CDR3 DNA: TGTGCCAGCAGCTCCCCGGGACTTGGGCACAGAGAGACCCAGTACTTC

clone size: many
D gene: TRBD2
V gene: TRBV6-2/TRBV6-3
J gene: TRBJ2-7
CDR3 length: 15
CDR3 protein: CASSEGLAGVNEQYF
CDR3 DNA: TGTGCCAGCAGTGAGGGACTAGCGGGAGTTAACGAGCAGTACTTC

clone size: few
D gene: TRBD2
V gene: TRBV6-2/TRBV6-3
J gene: TRBJ2-7
CDR3 length: 14
CDR3 protein: CASSLAGGGGEQYF
CDR3 DNA: TGTGCCAGCAGTTTAGCGGGAGGGGGAGGCGAGCAGTACTTC

clone size: NA
D gene: TRBD2
V gene: TRBV11-2
J gene: TRBJ2-5
CDR3 length: 15
CDR3 protein: CASSFGGVRSETQYF
CDR3 DNA: TGTGCCAGCAGCTTCGGGGGGGTTAGGTCGGAGACCCAGTACTTC

clone size: many
D gene: NA
V gene: TRBV6-5
J gene: TRBJ1-1
CDR3 length: 12
CDR3 protein: CASSYGQGEAFF
CDR3 DNA: TGTGCCAGCAGTTACGGGCAGGGTGAAGCTTTCTTT

clone size: many
D gene: NA
V gene: TRBV3-1
J gene: TRBJ1-1
CDR3 length: 14
CDR3 protein: CASSQDLKNTEAFF
CDR3 DNA: TGTGCCAGCAGCCAAGATTTAAAAAACACTGAAGCTTTCTTT

clone size: many
D gene: NA
V gene: TRBV29-1
J gene: TRBJ1-1
CDR3 length: 12
CDR3 protein: CSVGGANTEAFF
CDR3 DNA: TGCAGCGTTGGGGGGGCGAACACTGAAGCTTTCTTT

clone size: many
D gene: NA
V gene: TRBV27
J gene: TRBJ2-7
CDR3 length: 17
CDR3 protein: CASSTLPGAGHSYEQYF
CDR3 DNA: TGTGCCAGCAGTACACTCCCGGGAGCGGGCCATTCCTACGAGCAGTACTTC

clone size: NA
D gene: NA
V gene: TRBV10-2
J gene: TRBJ1-3
CDR3 length: 14
CDR3 protein: CASSEYGSGNTIYF
CDR3 DNA: TGCGCCAGCAGTGAATATGGCTCTGGAAACACCATATATTTT

clone size: many
D gene: NA
V gene: TRBV7-3
J gene: TRBJ1-1
CDR3 length: 15
CDR3 protein: CASSAGRSGEGEAFF
CDR3 DNA: TGTGCCAGCAGCGCCGGACGGTCCGGAGAGGGGGAAGCTTTCTTT

clone size: NA
D gene: NA
V gene: TRBV5-1
J gene: TRBJ2-6
CDR3 length: 18
CDR3 protein: CASSTHPLEISGANVLTF
CDR3 DNA: TGCGCCAGCAGTACCCATCCCCTCGAAATCTCTGGGGCCAACGTCCTGACTTTC